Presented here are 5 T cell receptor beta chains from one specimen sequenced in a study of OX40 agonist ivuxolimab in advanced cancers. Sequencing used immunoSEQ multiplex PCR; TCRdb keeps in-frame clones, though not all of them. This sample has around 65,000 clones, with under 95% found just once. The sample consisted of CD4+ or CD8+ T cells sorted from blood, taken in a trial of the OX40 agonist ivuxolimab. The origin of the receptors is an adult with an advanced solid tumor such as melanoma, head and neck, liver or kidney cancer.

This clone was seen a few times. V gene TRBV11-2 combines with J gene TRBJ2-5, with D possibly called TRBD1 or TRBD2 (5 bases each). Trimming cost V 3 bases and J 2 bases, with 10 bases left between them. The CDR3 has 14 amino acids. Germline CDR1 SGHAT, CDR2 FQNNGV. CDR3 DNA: TGTGCCAGCAGCTTGGGGACCCTGCAAGAGACCCAGTACTTC. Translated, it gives CASSLGTLQETQYF.

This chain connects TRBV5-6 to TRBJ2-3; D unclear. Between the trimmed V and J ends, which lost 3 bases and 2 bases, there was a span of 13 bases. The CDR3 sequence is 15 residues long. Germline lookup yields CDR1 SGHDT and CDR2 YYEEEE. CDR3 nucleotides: TGTGCCAGCAGCTCTGCTGGACGGATCACAGATACGCAGTATTTT. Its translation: CASSSAGRITDTQYF.

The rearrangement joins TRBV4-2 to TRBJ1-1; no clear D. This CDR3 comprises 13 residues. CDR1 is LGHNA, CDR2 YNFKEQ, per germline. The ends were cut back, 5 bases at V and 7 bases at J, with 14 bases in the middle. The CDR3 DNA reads TGTGCCAGCAGCTTGGCCGCCAGAGTTGAAGCTTTCTTT. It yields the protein CASSLAARVEAFF.

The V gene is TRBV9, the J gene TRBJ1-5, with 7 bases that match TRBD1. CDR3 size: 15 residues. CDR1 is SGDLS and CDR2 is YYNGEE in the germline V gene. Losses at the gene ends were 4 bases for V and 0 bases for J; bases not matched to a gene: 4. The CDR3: CASSRDSDSNQPQHF. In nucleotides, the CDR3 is TGTGCCAGCAGCCGGGACAGTGATAGCAATCAGCCCCAGCATTTT. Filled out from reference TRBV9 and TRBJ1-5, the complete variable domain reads DSGVTQTPKHLITATGQRVTLRCSPRSGDLSVYWYQQSLDQGLQFLIQYYNGEERAKGNILERFSAQQFPDLHSELNLSSLELGDSALYFCASSRDSDSNQPQHFGDGTRLSIL.

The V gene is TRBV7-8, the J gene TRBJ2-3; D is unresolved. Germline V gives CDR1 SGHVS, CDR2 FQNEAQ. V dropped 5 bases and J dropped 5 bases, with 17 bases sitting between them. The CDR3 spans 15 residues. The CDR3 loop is CASSQRELSLDTQYF. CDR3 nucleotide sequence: TGTGCCAGCAGCCAACGTGAGCTTAGCTTAGATACGCAGTATTTT.